The sequence of this T cell receptor (beta chain) was determined in a study of T-cell reconstitution after alpha-beta-depleted transplantation in children. V lost 6 bases to trimming and J lost 6 bases; unmatched junction nucleotides: 11. Germline V lookup: CDR1 MNHEY, CDR2 SMNVEV (reference sequence). This CDR3 has 15 residues. Researchers prepared the TCRbeta library using unique molecular identifiers, the study reports. MiXCR, run by TCRdb on the PCR reads, gives a single entry per CDR3 protein. The data contain hundreds of thousands of distinct CDR3 sequences, about 9.5% of them singletons. The chain uses TRBV27 and TRBJ2-7, with 10 bases identical to TRBD2. This TCR derives from a human donor who donated a stem cell graft to a child with acute lymphoblastic leukemia. The sample in question was PBMCs from the stem cell graft donor, obtained from the stem cell graft. CDR3 DNA sequence: TGTGCCAGCAGGGAGCGGGGGGGCCTTCCCCGCGAGCAGTACTTC. Translated, it gives CASRERGGLPREQYF.